This section outlines one TCR beta chain sequence together with its context. The antigen remains undetermined. Germline V gives CDR1 SGHRS, CDR2 YFSETQ. The CDR3 has 18 amino acids. The source of the sample is a study of tumor-infiltrating lymphocytes in primary liver carcinoma. Points from the study as a whole: Researchers report that only about 7-24% of top clones turned up in all five tumor regions. The 250 largest clones made up significantly more of tumor than blood repertoires (p = 0.039). Tumor-adjacent and tumor-blood pairs overlapped less than tumor region pairs did.

Taking about 18-32 mg of unsorted bulk tissue, the authors co-extracted RNA and DNA. Total RNA (around 500 ng) served as template for TCR beta cDNA synthesis primed by a constant-region primer. TCR beta libraries came from three nested multiplex PCR rounds using slightly modified ARM-PCR. In the first two PCR rounds, TRBV1-TRBV30 forward primers were paired with a C-beta reverse primer, and each round lasted around 10 cycles. MiXCR, run by TCRdb on the multiplex PCR reads, gives a single entry per CDR3 protein. The repertoire has 110,000 or so distinct CDR3 sequences, roughly 80% of them found once; the top ten carry 15% to 25%.

The sequence derives from a man aged 40-49 years with primary liver carcinoma and hepatitis B virus infection. The chain combines TRBV5-1 with TRBJ2-1, with TRBD2 identical over 12 bases. What was sequenced was liver tumor tissue from sampling region 3. Subset given: tumor region T3, left-lateral pole. The CDR3 region is CVSSLGLAGWTSYNEQFF. CDR3 DNA sequence: TGCGTCAGTAGCTTGGGACTAGCGGGTTGGACGTCCTACAATGAGCAGTTCTTC.